The present TCR beta chain was sequenced within a study of T cell changes during pregnancy in multiple sclerosis. Here immunoSEQ multiplex PCR was the method, and the copy in TCRdb shows in-frame clones only, minus some. Of tens of thousands of clones in the sample, roughly 90% were seen once. CDR3 length equals 14 residues. V gene TRBV1 combines with J gene TRBJ1-2; TRBD1 is taken as the D call from the table, unchecked against the DNA. TRBV1 is a documented pseudogene. This specimen consisted of CD4+ T cells from peripheral blood mononuclear cells, obtained in the first trimester of pregnancy. This receptor was obtained from a female donor in good health, enrolled as a control in a pregnancy study. CDR3 nucleotide sequence: TGCACCAGCAGCCAAGTTGAGGGGGCGCGGGGCTACACCTTC. Protein: CTSSQVEGARGYTF.